This T cell receptor beta chain derives from a study of technical replicates of blood from a handful of donors (dated by TCRdb to 2016 to 2017). With regard to this clone: The antigen it recognizes is unknown. No much larger clonotype is one base removed from it; base qualities were not supplied.

From the cysteine through the phenylalanine, the CDR3 covers 16 amino acids. The entry retains the CDR3 DNA only, 48 bases that are in frame from base 1. CDR1 SGHNT and CDR2 YENEEA were looked up in the germline V gene. V and J lose 6 bases and 3 bases, and a span of 20 bases separates them. The library was generated by the immunoSEQ multiplex PCR assay. The table was pulled from immuneACCESS by TCRdb, which kept in-frame rearrangements only. Such tables lose some clones; where checked, under half of the loss comes from unresolved V genes, and the rest has no known cause. Across this sample there are about 62,000 clones, with just under 90% seen only once. The ten largest clones take up around 4.4% of the sample.

The sequencing sample was made of PBMCs. The receptor's source is a human donor in good health. Some clones in this sample may be carry-over from other donors' samples. The chain is encoded by TRBV11-3 joined to TRBJ2-5; the D region possibly corresponds to TRBD2 (5 bases align). The CDR3 region reads CASRPSRGEGKETQYF. At the DNA level, the sequence is TGTGCCAGCAGGCCCTCTCGCGGAGAGGGAAAAGAGACCCAGTACTTC.